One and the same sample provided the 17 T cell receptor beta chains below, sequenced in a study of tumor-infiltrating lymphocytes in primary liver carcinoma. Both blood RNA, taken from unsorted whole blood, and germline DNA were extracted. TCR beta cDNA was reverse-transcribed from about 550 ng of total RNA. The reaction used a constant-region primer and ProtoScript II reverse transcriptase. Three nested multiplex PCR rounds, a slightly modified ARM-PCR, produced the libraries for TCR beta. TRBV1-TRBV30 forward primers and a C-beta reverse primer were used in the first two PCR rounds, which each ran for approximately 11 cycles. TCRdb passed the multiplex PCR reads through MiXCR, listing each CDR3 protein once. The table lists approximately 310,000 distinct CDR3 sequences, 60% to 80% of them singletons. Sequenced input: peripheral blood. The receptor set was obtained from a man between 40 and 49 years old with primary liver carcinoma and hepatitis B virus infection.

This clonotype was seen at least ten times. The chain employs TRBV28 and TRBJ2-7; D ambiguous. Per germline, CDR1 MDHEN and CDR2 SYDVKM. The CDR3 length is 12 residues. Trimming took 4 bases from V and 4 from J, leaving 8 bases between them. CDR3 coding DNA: TGTGCCAGCAGTTCCGACGGATACGAGCAGTACTTC. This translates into CASSSDGYEQYF.

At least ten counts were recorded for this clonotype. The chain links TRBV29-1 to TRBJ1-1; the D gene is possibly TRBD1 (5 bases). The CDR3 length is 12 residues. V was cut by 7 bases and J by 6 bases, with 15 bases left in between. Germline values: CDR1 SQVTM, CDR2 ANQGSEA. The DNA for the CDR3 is TGCAGCGCAAGGGACGGAAACCCTGAAGCTTTCTTT. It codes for CSARDGNPEAFF.

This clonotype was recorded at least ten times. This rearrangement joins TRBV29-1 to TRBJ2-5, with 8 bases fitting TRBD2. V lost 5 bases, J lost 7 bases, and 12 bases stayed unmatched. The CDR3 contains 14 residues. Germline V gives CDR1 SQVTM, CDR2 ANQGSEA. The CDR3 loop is CSVTPGLGRGTQYF. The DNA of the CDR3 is TGCAGCGTTACTCCGGGACTAGGAAGAGGGACCCAGTACTTC. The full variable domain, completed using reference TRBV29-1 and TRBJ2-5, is SAVISQKPSRDICQRGTSLTIQCQVDSQVTMMFWYRQQPGQSLTLIATANQGSEATYESGFVIDKFPISRPNLTFSTLTVSNMSPEDSSIYLCSVTPGLGRGTQYFGPGTRLLVL.

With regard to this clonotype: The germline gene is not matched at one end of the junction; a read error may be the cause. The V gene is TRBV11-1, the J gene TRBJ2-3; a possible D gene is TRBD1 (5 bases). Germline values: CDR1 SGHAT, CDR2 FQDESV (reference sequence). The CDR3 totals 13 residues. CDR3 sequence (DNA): TGTGCCAGCAGCCCAGGGTACACAGATAAGCAGGATTTT. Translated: CASSPGYTDKQDF.

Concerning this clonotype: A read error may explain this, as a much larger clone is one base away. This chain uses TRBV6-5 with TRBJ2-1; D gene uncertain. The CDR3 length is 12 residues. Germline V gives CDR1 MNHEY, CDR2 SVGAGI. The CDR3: CASRSAYNERFF. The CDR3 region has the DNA TGTGCCAGCAGATCGGCCTACAATGAGCGGTTCTTC.

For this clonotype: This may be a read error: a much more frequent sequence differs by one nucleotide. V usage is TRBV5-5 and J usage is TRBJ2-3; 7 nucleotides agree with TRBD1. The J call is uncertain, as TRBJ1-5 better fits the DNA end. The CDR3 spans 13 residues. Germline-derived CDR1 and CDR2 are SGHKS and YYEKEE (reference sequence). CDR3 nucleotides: TGTGCCAGCAGCCCAGGGGGAGCTGTTACGCAGCATTTT. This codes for CASSPGGAVTQHF.

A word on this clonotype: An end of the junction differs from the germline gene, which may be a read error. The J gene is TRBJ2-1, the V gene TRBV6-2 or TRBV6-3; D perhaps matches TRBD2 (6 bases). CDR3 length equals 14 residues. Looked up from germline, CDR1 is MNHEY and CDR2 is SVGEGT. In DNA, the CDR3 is TGTGACAGCAGCTCCTGGACTAACTACAATGAGAAGTTCTTC. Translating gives CDSSSWTNYNEKFF.

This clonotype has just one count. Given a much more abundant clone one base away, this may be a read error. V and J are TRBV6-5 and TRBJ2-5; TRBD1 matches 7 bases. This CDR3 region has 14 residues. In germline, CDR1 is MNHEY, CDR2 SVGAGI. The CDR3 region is CASSYGTAQETQHF. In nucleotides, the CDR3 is TGTGCCAGCAGTTACGGGACAGCCCAAGAGACCCAGCACTTC.

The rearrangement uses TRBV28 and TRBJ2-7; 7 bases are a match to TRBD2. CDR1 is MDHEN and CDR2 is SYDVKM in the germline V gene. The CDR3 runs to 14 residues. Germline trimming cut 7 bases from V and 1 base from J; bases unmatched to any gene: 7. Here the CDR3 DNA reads TGTGCCAGCATCGGGCGGGAGTTGTCCTACGAGCAGTACTTC. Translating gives CASIGRELSYEQYF.

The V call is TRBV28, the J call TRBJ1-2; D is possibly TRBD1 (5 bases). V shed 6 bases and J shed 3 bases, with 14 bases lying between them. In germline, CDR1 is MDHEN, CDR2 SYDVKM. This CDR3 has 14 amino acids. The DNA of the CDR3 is TGTGCCAGCAGGGCATTCGGCAGGGACTATGGCTACACCTTC. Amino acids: CASRAFGRDYGYTF.

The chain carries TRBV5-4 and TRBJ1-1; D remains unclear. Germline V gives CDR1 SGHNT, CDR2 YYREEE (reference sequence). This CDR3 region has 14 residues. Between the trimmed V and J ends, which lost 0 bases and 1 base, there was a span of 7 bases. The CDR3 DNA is TGTGCCAGCAGCTTGGGTAGCCAGAACACTGAAGCTTTCTTT. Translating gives CASSLGSQNTEAFF.

CDR3 nucleotide sequence: TGCGTCAACAGCCAAGGGACTAGCGGGAGTAATGAGCAGTTCTTC. It specifies CVNSQGTSGSNEQFF. This chain links TRBV4-3 with TRBJ2-1; TRBD2 aligns across 14 bases. Germline CDR1 is LGHNA and CDR2 is YSLEER. The CDR3 sequence is 15 residues long.

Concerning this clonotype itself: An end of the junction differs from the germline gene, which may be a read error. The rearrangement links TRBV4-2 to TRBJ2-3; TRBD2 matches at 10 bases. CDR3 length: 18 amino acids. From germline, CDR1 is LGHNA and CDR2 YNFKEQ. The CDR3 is CASSQDSGLSGRVDTQYF. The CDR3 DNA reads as TGCGCCAGCAGCCAAGATAGCGGCCTCAGCGGGAGGGTAGATACGCAGTATTTT.

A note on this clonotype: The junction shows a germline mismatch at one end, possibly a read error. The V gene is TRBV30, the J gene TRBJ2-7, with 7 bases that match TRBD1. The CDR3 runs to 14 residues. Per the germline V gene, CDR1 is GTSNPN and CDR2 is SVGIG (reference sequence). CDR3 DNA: TGTGCCTGGGGACAACTACAGGGGACGGACGAGCAGTATTTC. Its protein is CAWGQLQGTDEQYF.

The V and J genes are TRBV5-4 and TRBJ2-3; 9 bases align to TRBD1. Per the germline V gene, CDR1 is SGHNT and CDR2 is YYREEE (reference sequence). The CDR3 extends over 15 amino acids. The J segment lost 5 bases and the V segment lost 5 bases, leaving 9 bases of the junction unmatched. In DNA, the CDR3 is TGTGCCAGCAGGAAAACAGGGGGCGCAGGAGATACGCAGTATTTT. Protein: CASRKTGGAGDTQYF.

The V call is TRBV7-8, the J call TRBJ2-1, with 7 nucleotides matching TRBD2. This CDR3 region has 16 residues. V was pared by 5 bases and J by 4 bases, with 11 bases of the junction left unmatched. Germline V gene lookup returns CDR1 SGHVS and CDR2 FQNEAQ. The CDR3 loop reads CASSTGLVGRYNEQFF. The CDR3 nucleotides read TGTGCCAGCAGCACCGGACTAGTAGGGAGATACAATGAGCAGTTCTTC.

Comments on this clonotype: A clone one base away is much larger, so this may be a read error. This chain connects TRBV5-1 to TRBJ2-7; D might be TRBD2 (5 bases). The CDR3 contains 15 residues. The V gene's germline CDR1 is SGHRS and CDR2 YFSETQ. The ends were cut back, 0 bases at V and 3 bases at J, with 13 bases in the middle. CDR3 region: CASSLDAEGFYEQYF. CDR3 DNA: TGCGCCAGCAGCTTGGATGCAGAGGGCTTCTACGAGCAGTACTTC.